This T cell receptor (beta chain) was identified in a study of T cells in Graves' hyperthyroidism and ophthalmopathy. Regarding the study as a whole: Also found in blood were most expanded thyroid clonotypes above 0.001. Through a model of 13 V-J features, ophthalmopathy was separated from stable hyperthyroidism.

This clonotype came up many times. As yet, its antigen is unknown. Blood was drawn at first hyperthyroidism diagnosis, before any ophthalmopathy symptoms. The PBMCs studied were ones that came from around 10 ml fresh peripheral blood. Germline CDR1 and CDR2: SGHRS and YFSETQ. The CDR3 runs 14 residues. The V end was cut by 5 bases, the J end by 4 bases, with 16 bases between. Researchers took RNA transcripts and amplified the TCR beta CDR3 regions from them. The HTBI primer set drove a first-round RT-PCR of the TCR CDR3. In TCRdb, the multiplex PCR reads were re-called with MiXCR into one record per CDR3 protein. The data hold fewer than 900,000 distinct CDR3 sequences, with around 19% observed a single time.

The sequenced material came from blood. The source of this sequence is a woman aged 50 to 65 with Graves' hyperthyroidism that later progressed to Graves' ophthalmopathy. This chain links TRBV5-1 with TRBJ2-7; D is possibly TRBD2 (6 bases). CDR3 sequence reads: CASSAEGHPYEQYF. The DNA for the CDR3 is TGCGCCAGCAGTGCGGAGGGGCATCCTTACGAGCAGTACTTC.